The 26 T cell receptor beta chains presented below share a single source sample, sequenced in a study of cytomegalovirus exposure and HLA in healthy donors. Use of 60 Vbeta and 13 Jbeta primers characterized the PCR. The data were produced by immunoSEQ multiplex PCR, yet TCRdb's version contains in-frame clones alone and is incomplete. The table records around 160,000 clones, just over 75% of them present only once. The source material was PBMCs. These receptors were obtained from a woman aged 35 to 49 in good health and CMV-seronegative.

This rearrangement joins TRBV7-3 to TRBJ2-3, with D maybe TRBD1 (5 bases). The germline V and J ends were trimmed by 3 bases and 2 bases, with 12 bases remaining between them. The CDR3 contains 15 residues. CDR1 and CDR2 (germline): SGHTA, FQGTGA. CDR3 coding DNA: TGTGCCAGCAGCTTTCAAGGGGCTATCACAGATACGCAGTATTTT. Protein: CASSFQGAITDTQYF.

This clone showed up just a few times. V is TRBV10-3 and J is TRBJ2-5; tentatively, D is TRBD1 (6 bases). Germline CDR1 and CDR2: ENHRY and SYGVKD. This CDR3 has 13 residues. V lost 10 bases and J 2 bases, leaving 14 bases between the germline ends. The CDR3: CASRDTSQETQYF. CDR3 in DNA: TGTGCCAGCCGGGACACCAGTCAAGAGACCCAGTACTTC.

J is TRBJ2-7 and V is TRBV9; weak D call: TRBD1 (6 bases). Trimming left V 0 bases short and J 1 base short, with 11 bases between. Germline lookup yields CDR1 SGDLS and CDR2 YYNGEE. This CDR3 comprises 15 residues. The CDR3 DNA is TGTGCCAGCAGCGTAGGACAGGCAGAATCCTACGAGCAGTACTTC. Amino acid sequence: CASSVGQAESYEQYF. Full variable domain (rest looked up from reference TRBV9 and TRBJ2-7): DSGVTQTPKHLITATGQRVTLRCSPRSGDLSVYWYQQSLDQGLQFLIQYYNGEERAKGNILERFSAQQFPDLHSELNLSSLELGDSALYFCASSVGQAESYEQYFGPGTRLTVT.

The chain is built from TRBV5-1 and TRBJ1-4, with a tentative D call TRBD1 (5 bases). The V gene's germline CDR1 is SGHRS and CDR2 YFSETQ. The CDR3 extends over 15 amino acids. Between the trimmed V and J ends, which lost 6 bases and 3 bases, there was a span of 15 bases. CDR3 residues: CASTKDGGANEKLFF. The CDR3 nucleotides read TGCGCCAGCACTAAAGACGGGGGAGCTAATGAAAAACTGTTTTTT. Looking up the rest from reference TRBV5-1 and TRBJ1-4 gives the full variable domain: KAGVTQTPRYLIKTRGQQVTLSCSPISGHRSVSWYQQTPGQGLQFLFEYFSETQRNKGNFPGRFSGRQFSNSRSEMNVSTLELGDSALYLCASTKDGGANEKLFFGSGTQLSVL.

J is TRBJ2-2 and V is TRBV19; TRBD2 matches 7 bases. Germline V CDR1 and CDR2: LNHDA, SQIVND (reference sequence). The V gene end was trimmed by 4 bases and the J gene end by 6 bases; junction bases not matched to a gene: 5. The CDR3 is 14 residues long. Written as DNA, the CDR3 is TGTGCCAGTAGTAGGGGCGGGAGCGCCGGGGAGCTGTTTTTT. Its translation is CASSRGGSAGELFF.

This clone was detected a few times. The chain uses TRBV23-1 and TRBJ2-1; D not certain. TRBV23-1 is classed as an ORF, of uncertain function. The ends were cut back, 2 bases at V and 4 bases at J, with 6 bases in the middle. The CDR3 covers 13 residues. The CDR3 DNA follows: TGCGCCAGCAGTCAAAACGGGTACAATGAGCAGTTCTTC. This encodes CASSQNGYNEQFF.

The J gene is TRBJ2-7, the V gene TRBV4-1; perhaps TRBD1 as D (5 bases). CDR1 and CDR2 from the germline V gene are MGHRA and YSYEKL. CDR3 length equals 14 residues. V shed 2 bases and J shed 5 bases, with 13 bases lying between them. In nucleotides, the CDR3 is TGCGCCAGCAGCCAAACTACAGGTTTTGACGAGCAGTACTTC. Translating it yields CASSQTTGFDEQYF.

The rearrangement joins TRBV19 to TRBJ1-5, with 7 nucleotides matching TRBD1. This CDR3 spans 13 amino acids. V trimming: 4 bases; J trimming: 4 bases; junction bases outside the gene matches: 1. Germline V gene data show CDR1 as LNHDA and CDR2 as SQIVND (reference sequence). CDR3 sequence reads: CASSRDRNQPQHF. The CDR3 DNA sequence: TGTGCCAGTAGTAGGGACAGAAATCAGCCCCAGCATTTT.

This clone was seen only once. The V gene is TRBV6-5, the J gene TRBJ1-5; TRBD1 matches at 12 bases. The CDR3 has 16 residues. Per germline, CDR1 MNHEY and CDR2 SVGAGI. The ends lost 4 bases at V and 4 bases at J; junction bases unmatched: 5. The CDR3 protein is CASSSGDRGRNQPQHF. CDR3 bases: TGTGCCAGCAGTTCGGGGGACAGGGGGCGGAATCAGCCCCAGCATTTT.

CDR3 sequence reads: CASSLGDGYYGYTF. DNA of the CDR3: TGTGCCAGCAGCTTAGGAGACGGGTACTATGGCTACACCTTC. The chain employs TRBV11-2 and TRBJ1-2, with D hard to call. This CDR3 is built from 14 residues. Trimming shortened V by 1 base and J by 3 bases, and 9 bases separated the two germline ends. Germline V gene lookup returns CDR1 SGHAT and CDR2 FQNNGV. The complete variable domain, with remaining parts taken from reference TRBV11-2 and TRBJ1-2, reads EAGVAQSPRYKIIEKRQSVAFWCNPISGHATLYWYQQILGQGPKLLIQFQNNGVVDDSQLPKDRFSAERLKGVDSTLKIQPAKLEDSAVYLCASSLGDGYYGYTFGSGTRLTVV.

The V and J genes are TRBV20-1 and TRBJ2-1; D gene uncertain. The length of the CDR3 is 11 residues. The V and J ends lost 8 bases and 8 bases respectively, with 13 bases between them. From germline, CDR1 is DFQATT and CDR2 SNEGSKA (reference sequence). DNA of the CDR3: TGCAGTACTCTATTACGGGATGAGCAGTTCTTC. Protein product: CSTLLRDEQFF.

This CDR3 is CASSPRDNSNQPQHF. CDR3 coding DNA: TGTGCCAGCAGTCCCCGGGACAATAGCAATCAGCCCCAGCATTTT. This rearrangement joins TRBV28 to TRBJ1-5; maybe TRBD1 (6 bases). This CDR3 comprises 15 residues. CDR1 and CDR2 from the germline V gene are MDHEN and SYDVKM. V was clipped by 5 bases and J by 0 bases, with 11 bases between them.

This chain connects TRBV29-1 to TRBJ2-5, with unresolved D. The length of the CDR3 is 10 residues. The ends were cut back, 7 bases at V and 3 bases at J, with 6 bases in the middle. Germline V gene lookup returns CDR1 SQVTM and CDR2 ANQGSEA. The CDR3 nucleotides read TGCAGCGGCAGCGAAGAGACCCAGTACTTC. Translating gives CSGSEETQYF.

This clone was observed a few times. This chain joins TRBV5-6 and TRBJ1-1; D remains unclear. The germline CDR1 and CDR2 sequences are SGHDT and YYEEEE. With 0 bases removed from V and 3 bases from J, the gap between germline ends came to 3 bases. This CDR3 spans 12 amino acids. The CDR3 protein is CASSLAYTEAFF. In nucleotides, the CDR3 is TGTGCCAGCAGCTTGGCCTACACTGAAGCTTTCTTT.

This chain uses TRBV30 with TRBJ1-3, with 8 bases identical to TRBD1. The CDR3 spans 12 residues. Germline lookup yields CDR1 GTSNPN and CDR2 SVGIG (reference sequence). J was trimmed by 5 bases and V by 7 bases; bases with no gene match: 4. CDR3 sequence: CASRTGRNTIYF. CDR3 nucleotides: TGTGCCTCTAGGACAGGGAGAAACACCATATATTTT.

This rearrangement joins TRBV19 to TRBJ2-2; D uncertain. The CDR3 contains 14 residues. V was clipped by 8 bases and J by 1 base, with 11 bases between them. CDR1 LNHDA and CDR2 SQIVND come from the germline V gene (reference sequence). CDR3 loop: CASVSRRNTGELFF. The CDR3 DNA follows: TGTGCCAGTGTTAGCCGGAGGAACACCGGGGAGCTGTTTTTT.

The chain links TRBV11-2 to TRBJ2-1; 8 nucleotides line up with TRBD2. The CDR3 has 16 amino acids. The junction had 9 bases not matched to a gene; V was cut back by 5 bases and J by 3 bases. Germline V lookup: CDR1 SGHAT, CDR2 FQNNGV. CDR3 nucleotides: TGTGCCAGCAGCCCCGGGGGGGGACTAGTCTACAATGAGCAGTTCTTC. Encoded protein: CASSPGGGLVYNEQFF. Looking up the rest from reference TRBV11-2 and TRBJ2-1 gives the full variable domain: EAGVAQSPRYKIIEKRQSVAFWCNPISGHATLYWYQQILGQGPKLLIQFQNNGVVDDSQLPKDRFSAERLKGVDSTLKIQPAKLEDSAVYLCASSPGGGLVYNEQFFGPGTRLTVL.

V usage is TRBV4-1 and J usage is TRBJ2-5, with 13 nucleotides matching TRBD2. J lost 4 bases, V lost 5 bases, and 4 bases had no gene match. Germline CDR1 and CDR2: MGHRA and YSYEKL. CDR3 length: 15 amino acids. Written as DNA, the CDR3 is TGCGCCAGCAGCGAAACTAGCGGGAGGGGAGAGACCCAGTACTTC. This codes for CASSETSGRGETQYF.

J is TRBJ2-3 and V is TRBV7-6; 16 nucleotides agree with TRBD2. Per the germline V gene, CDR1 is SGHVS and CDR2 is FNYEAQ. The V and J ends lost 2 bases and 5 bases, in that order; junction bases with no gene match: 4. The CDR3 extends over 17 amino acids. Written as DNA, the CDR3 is TGTGCCAGCAGCTTATCCGGGACTAGCGGGAGGGTAGATACGCAGTATTTT. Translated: CASSLSGTSGRVDTQYF.

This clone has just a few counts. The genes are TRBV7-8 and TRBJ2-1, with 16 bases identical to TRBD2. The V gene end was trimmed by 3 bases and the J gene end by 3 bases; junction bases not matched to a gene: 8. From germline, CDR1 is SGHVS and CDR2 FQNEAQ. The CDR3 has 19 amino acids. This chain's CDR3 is CASSFRGLAGGNDYNEQFF. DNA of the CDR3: TGTGCCAGCAGCTTCCGGGGACTAGCGGGAGGGAACGACTACAATGAGCAGTTCTTC.

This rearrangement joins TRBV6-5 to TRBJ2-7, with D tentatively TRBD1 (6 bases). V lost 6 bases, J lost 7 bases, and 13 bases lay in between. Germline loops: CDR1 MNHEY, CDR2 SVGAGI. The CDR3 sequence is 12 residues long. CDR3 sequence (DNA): TGTGCCAGCAGCAGTCCGAGGGGGGAGCAGTACTTC. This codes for CASSSPRGEQYF.

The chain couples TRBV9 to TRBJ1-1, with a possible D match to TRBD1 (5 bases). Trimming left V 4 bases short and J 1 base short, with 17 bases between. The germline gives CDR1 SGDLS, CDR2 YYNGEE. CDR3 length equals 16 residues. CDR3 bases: TGTGCCAGCAGCCCAGACCCGGGACTCACGAACACTGAAGCTTTCTTT. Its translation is CASSPDPGLTNTEAFF. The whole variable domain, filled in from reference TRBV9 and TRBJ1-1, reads DSGVTQTPKHLITATGQRVTLRCSPRSGDLSVYWYQQSLDQGLQFLIQYYNGEERAKGNILERFSAQQFPDLHSELNLSSLELGDSALYFCASSPDPGLTNTEAFFGQGTRLTVV.

The CDR3 DNA follows: TGTGCCAGCAGCTTGGTAGGGGGACAGTCCTATGCCCCATATGGCTACACCTTC. Protein: CASSLVGGQSYAPYGYTF. The chain couples TRBV5-6 to TRBJ1-2; 7 positions match TRBD1. Germline CDR1 SGHDT, CDR2 YYEEEE. Germline trimming cut 0 bases from V and 5 bases from J; bases unmatched to any gene: 16. CDR3 length: 18 amino acids. The entire variable domain, with the rest obtained from reference TRBV5-6 and TRBJ1-2, is as follows: DAGVTQSPTHLIKTRGQQVTLRCSPKSGHDTVSWYQQALGQGPQFIFQYYEEEERQRGNFPDRFSGHQFPNYSSELNVNALLLGDSALYLCASSLVGGQSYAPYGYTFGSGTRLTVV.

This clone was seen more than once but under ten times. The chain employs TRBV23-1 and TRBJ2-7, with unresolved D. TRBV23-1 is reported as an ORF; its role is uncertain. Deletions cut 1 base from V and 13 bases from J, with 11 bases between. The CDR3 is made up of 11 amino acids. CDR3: CASSQLSLGYF. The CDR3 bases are TGCGCCAGCAGTCAATTATCTCTCGGTTACTTC.

As DNA, the CDR3 is TGTGCCAGCAGTCCCGGGACAGGGATGGAGACCCAGTACTTC. Amino acid sequence: CASSPGTGMETQYF. This chain connects TRBV5-4 to TRBJ2-5; 9 nucleotides agree with TRBD1. Germline CDR1 and CDR2: SGHNT and YYREEE (reference sequence). Losses at the gene ends were 5 bases for V and 5 bases for J; bases not matched to a gene: 7. The CDR3 consists of 14 residues.

The CDR3 region is CASTRSGTGDAFF. CDR3 DNA sequence: TGTGCCAGCACCCGAAGCGGGACAGGGGATGCTTTCTTT. The chain joins TRBV6-5 to TRBJ1-1, with 10 bases aligning to TRBD1. This CDR3 region has 13 residues. With V trimmed by 7 bases and J by 11 bases, 10 bases remained unmatched. The germline V gene has CDR1 MNHEY and CDR2 SVGAGI.